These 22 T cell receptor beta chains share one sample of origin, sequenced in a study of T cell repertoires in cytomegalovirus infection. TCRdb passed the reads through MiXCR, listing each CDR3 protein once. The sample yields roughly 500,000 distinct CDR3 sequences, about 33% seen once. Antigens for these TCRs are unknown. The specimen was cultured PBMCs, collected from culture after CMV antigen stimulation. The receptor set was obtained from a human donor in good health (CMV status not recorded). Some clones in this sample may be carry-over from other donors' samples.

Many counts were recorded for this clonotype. CDR3 bases: TGTGCCAGCAGCTCGAACAATCAGCCCCAGCATTTT. Encoded protein: CASSSNNQPQHF. The chain couples TRBV7-2 to TRBJ1-5, with D hard to call. Per the germline V gene, CDR1 is SGHTA and CDR2 is FQGNSA. Trimming pared 4 bases from V and 3 bases from J, leaving 4 bases between. The CDR3 is 12 amino acids. The full variable domain, in which reference TRBV7-2 and TRBJ1-5 provide the parts outside the CDR3, is GAGVSQSPSNKVTEKGKDVELRCDPISGHTALYWYRQSLGQGLEFLIYFQGNSAPDKSGLPSDRFSAERTGGSVSTLTIQRTQQEDSAVYLCASSSNNQPQHFGDGTRLSIL.

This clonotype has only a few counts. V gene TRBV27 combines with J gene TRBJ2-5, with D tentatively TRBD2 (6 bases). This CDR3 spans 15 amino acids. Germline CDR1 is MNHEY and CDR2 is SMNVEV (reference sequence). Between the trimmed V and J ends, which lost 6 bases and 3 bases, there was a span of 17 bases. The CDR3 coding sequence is TGTGCCAGCAGCTCCACGTACAGGACTAAAGAGACCCAGTACTTC. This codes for CASSSTYRTKETQYF.

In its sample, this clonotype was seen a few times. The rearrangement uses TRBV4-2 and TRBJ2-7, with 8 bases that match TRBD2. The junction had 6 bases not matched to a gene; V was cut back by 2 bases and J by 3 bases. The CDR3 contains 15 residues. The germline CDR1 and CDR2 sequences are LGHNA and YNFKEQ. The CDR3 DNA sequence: TGTGCCAGCAGCCAACTTGCAAGCGGGGGCTACGAGCAGTACTTC. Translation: CASSQLASGGYEQYF.

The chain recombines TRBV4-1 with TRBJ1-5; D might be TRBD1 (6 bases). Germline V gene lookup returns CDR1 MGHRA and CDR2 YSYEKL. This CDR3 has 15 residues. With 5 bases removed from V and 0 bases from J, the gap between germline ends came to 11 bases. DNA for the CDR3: TGCGCCAGCAGCTGGACAGTTTATAGCAATCAGCCCCAGCATTTT. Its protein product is CASSWTVYSNQPQHF.

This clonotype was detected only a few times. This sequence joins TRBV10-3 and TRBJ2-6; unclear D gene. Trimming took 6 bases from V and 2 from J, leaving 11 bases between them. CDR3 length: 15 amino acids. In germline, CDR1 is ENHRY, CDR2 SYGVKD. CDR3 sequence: CAIRESSPGANVLTF. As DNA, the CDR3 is TGTGCCATCAGGGAATCTTCCCCTGGGGCCAACGTCCTGACTTTC.

The CDR3 DNA follows: TGTGCCAGCAGCCGCGGGGGGGTCACGAGCTCCTACAATGAGCAGTTCTTC. Amino acids: CASSRGGVTSSYNEQFF. The chain joins TRBV7-6 to TRBJ2-1; 9 positions match TRBD2. Germline CDR1 reads SGHVS; CDR2 reads FNYEAQ. V trimming: 5 bases; J trimming: 0 bases; junction bases outside the gene matches: 8. This CDR3 contains 17 residues.

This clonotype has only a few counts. The CDR3, as DNA: TGTGCCAGCGGAGGGATCACAAATGAAAAACTGTTTTTT. Encoded protein: CASGGITNEKLFF. V usage is TRBV7-2 and J usage is TRBJ1-4, with D hard to call. V lost 8 bases to trimming and J lost 5 bases, with 12 bases between them. CDR1 is SGHTA, CDR2 FQGNSA, per germline. The CDR3 has 13 amino acids. The entire variable domain, with the rest obtained from reference TRBV7-2 and TRBJ1-4, is as follows: GAGVSQSPSNKVTEKGKDVELRCDPISGHTALYWYRQSLGQGLEFLIYFQGNSAPDKSGLPSDRFSAERTGGSVSTLTIQRTQQEDSAVYLCASGGITNEKLFFGSGTQLSVL.

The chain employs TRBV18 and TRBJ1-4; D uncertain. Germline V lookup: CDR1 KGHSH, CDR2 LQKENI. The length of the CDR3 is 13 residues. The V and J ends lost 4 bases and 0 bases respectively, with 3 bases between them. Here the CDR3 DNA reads TGTGCCAGCTCACAAGCAACTAATGAAAAACTGTTTTTT. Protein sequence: CASSQATNEKLFF.

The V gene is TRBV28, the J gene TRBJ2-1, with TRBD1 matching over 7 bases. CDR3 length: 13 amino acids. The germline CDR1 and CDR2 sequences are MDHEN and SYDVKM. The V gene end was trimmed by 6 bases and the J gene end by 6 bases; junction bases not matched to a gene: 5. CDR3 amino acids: CASRGDSFNEQFF. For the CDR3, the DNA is TGTGCCAGCAGGGGGGACAGCTTCAATGAGCAGTTCTTC.

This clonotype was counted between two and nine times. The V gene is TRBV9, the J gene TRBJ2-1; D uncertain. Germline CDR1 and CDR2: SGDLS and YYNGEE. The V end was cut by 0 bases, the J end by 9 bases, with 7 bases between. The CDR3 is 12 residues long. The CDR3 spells CASSVGVSEQFF. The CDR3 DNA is TGTGCCAGCAGCGTAGGGGTTAGTGAGCAGTTCTTC.

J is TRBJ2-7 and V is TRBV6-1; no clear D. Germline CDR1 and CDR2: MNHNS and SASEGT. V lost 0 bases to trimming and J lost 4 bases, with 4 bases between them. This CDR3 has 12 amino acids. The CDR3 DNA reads TGTGCCAGCAGTGAAGCGGTGTACGAGCAGTACTTC. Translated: CASSEAVYEQYF.

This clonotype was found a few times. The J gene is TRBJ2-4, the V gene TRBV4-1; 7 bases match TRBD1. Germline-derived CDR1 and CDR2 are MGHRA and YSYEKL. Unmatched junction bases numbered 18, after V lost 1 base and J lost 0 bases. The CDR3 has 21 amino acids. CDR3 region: CASSQGGATGWSAGAKNIQYF. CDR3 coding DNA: TGCGCCAGCAGCCAAGGGGGAGCGACAGGGTGGAGCGCGGGAGCCAAAAACATTCAGTACTTC.

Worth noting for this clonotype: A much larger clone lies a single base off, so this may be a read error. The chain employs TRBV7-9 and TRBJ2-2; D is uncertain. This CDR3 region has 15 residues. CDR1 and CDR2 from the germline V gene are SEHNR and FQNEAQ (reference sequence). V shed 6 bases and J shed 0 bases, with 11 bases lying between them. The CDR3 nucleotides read TGTGCCAGCAGACCGGACGGAGCGAACACCGGGGAGCTGTTTTTT. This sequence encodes CASRPDGANTGELFF.

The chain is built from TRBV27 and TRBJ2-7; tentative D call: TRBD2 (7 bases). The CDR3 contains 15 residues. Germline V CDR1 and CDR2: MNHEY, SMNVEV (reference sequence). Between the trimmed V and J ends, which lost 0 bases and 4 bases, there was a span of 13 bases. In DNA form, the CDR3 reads TGTGCCAGCAGTTTATCGGGAGGGGGAGGTTACGAGCAGTACTTC. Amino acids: CASSLSGGGGYEQYF.

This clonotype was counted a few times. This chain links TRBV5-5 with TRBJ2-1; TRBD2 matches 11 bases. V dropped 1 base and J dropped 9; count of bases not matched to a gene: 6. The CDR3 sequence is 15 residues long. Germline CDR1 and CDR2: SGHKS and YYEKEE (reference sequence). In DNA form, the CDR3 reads TGTGCCAGCAGCTTGAAGAATAGCGGGGGGGTTGAGCAGTTCTTC. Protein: CASSLKNSGGVEQFF. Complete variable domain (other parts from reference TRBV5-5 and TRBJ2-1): DAGVTQSPTHLIKTRGQQVTLRCSPISGHKSVSWYQQVLGQGPQFIFQYYEKEERGRGNFPDRFSARQFPNYSSELNVNALLLGDSALYLCASSLKNSGGVEQFFGPGTRLTVL.

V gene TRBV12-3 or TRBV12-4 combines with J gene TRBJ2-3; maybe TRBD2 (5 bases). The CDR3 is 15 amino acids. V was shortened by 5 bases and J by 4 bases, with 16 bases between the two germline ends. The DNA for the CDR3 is TGTGCCAGCAGTCCCCTAGCTAGTGGCGCAGATACGCAGTATTTT. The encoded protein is CASSPLASGADTQYF.

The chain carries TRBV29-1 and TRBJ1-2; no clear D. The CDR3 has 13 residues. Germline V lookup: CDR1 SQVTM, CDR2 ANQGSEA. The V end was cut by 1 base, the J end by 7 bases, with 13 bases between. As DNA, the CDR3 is TGCAGCGTTGAAGGAAGGTCAACCAGTGGCTACACCTTC. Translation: CSVEGRSTSGYTF.

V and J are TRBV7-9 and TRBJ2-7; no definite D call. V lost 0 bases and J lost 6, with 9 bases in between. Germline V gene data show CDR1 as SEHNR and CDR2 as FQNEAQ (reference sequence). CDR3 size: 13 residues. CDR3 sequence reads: CASSLASGSEQYF. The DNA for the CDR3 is TGTGCCAGCAGCTTAGCTTCGGGTAGCGAGCAGTACTTC.

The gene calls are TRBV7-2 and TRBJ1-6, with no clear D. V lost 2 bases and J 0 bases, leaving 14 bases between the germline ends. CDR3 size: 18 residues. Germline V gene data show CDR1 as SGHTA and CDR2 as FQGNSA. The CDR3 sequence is CASSLLPGSISYNSPLHF. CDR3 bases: TGTGCCAGCAGCTTATTGCCAGGATCGATCTCCTATAATTCACCCCTCCACTTT.

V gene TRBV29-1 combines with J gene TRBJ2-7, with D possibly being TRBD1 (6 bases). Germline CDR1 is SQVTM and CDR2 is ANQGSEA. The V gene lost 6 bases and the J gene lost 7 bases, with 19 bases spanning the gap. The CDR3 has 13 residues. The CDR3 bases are TGCAGCGTATCCAGGGGCGAGGGGAGTGAGCAGTACGTC. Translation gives CSVSRGEGSEQYV.

CDR3 in DNA: TGTGCCAGCTCTAGAACTAGCGGGGGGAGCTCCTACAATGAGCAGTTCTTC. Residues: CASSRTSGGSSYNEQFF. This chain connects TRBV18 to TRBJ2-1; TRBD2 agrees at 12 bases. This CDR3 contains 17 residues. J was trimmed by 0 bases and V by 6 bases; bases with no gene match: 6. Germline lookup yields CDR1 KGHSH and CDR2 LQKENI.

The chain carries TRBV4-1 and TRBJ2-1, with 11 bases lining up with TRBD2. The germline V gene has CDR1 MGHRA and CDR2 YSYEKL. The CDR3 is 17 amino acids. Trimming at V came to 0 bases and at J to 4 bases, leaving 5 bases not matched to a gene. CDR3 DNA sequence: TGCGCCAGCAGCCAAGATAGAAGGACTAGCGGGTACAATGAGCAGTTCTTC. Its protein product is CASSQDRRTSGYNEQFF.